This paragraph covers one TCR beta chain sequence. During its preparation, the TCRbeta library received unique molecular identifiers. In TCRdb, the PCR reads were re-called with MiXCR into one record per CDR3 protein. The sample includes around 200,000 distinct CDR3 sequences, roughly 9% of them seen just once. The sample belongs to a study of T-cell reconstitution after alpha-beta-depleted transplantation in children. The CDR3 runs 15 residues. V was trimmed by 4 bases and J by 3 bases, leaving 15 bases between them. The germline V gene encodes CDR1 MNHNS and CDR2 SASEGT. Sequencing used PBMCs from the stem cell graft donor, obtained from the stem cell graft. The clonotype was recovered from a human donor who donated a stem cell graft to a child with acute lymphoblastic leukemia. V gene TRBV6-1 combines with J gene TRBJ1-1, with a possible D match to TRBD1 (6 bases). CDR3 sequence (DNA): TGTGCCAGCAGTGTCAATACAGGGCTTGACACTGAAGCTTTCTTT. Translated, it gives CASSVNTGLDTEAFF.